This passage covers 20 T cell receptor beta chains from one sample sequenced in a study of tissue T cells after allogeneic stem cell transplantation. Only in-frame clones appear in the TCRdb table, and some are missing; sequencing was by immunoSEQ multiplex PCR. This table holds 20,000 to 25,000 clones, over 55% found once. Sequencing was done on a sample of spleen. The receptors here all came from a female BALB/c mouse in good health. The strain bears MHC haplotype H2-d.

To note about this clone: Gene names are the mouse ones. The read ends 1 residue shy of where the CDR3 ends; the end is completed using the germline J gene. V gene TRBV13-2 combines with J gene TRBJ2-2; 10 positions match TRBD2. V lost 5 bases, J lost 1 base, and 5 bases stayed unmatched. Germline CDR1 is NNHNN and CDR2 is SYGAGS (reference sequence). The CDR3 runs 16 residues. The CDR3 reads CASGTTGGLNTGQLYF. The covered CDR3 bases are TGTGCCAGCGGGACGACTGGGGGGCTAAACACCGGGCAGCTCTAC.

Of note for this clone: Gene names refer to mouse genes. The sequenced CDR3 bases are TGTGCCTGGAGTCTACCGGGACAGGGGGATGAACAGTAC. This codes for CAWSLPGQGDEQY. The CDR3 in full is CAWSLPGQGDEQYF. The V gene is TRBV31, the J gene TRBJ2-7; 11 nucleotides agree with TRBD1. Read coverage stops 1 residue before the CDR3 terminus; the germline J gene supplies the remainder. The V gene end was trimmed by 0 bases and the J gene end by 5 bases; junction bases not matched to a gene: 3. The V gene's germline CDR1 is GKSSPN and CDR2 SITVG. The CDR3 has 14 residues.

Notes on this clone: Gene names refer to mouse genes. The read finishes 1 residue shy of the CDR3 end, and the germline J gene is used to complete it. The chain employs TRBV19 and TRBJ2-2; D is unresolved. V was trimmed by 0 bases and J by 1 base, leaving 4 bases between them. The CDR3 is made up of 14 amino acids. Germline V gene data show CDR1 as FNHDT and CDR2 as SITEND (reference sequence). The CDR3 reads CASSIAGNTGQLYF. The covered CDR3 bases are TGTGCCAGCAGTATAGCAGGAAACACCGGGCAGCTCTAC.

As regards this clone: These gene names are mouse names. The read terminates 1 residue ahead of where the CDR3 ends, so the germline J gene completes it. The chain couples TRBV13-2 to TRBJ1-2; D remains unclear. This CDR3 has 13 amino acids. V lost 1 base and J lost 0, with 4 bases in between. CDR1 NNHNN and CDR2 SYGAGS come from the germline V gene (reference sequence). The part of the CDR3 DNA that was read is TGTGCCAGCGGTGATCCGGCAAACTCCGACTACACC. Its translation is CASGDPANSDYT. The whole CDR3 sequence reads CASGDPANSDYTF.

Worth noting for this clone: The gene symbols are mouse symbols. The read comes to an end 1 residue before the CDR3 does, leaving the germline J gene to fill in the end. The chain has TRBV5 and TRBJ2-3; TRBD2 agrees at 11 bases. Germline lookup yields CDR1 LGHNA and CDR2 YNLKQL (reference sequence). This CDR3 has 16 residues. V dropped 4 bases and J dropped 1; count of bases not matched to a gene: 4. The CDR3 spells CASSPRLGGGAETLYF. CDR3 DNA (partial): TGTGCCAGCAGCCCTCGACTGGGGGGGGGTGCAGAAACGCTGTAT.

As regards this clone: Genes here carry mouse names. The read ends 1 residue early relative to the CDR3; the germline J gene fills the gap. The genes are TRBV2 and TRBJ2-7; TRBD2 aligns across 7 bases. The CDR3 is made up of 14 amino acids. V shed 0 bases and J 4 bases; nucleotides not matched to a gene: 3. Germline V gene sequence: CDR1 LGHNA, CDR2 YSYQKL. CDR3 DNA (partial): TGTGCCAGCAGCCAAGATATGGGGGGTTATGAACAGTAC. This gives the protein CASSQDMGGYEQY. The whole CDR3 reads CASSQDMGGYEQYF.

As for this clone: Gene names and germline match the mouse. The read ends 1 residue shy of where the CDR3 ends; the end is completed using the germline J gene. The gene calls are TRBV19 and TRBJ1-4, with 9 positions matching TRBD1. Trimming cost V 4 bases and J 3 bases; bases outside gene matches: 4. The CDR3 is 15 amino acids. From germline, CDR1 is FNHDT and CDR2 SITEND (reference sequence). The CDR3 loop is CASSPGTGPNERLFF. The part of the CDR3 DNA that was read is TGTGCCAGCAGTCCAGGGACAGGGCCCAACGAAAGATTATTT.

Details on this clone: Gene names are mouse gene names. CDR3 protein: CASSPLDRGGEQYF. The sequenced CDR3 bases are TGTGCCAGCAGCCCTCTCGACAGGGGTGGGGAACAGTAC. The chain has TRBV13-3 and TRBJ2-7, with 8 bases that match TRBD1. The read terminates 1 residue before the CDR3 end, so the remaining end is supplied by the germline J gene. Germline V gene lookup returns CDR1 NNHDY and CDR2 SYVADS. The V gene end was trimmed by 5 bases and the J gene end by 7 bases; junction bases not matched to a gene: 11. This CDR3 spans 14 amino acids.

A word on this clone: The listed genes are named as in mouse. Read sequence stops 1 residue before the CDR3 end, and the germline J gene provides the missing end. The V and J genes are TRBV31 and TRBJ1-4; D remains unclear. Trimming cost V 0 bases and J 0 bases, with 5 bases left between them. There are 14 residues in the CDR3. Germline V gives CDR1 GKSSPN, CDR2 SITVG. The CDR3 loop is CAWSLSFSNERLFF. The CDR3 bases that were read are TGTGCCTGGAGTCTAAGCTTTTCCAACGAAAGATTATTT. The full variable domain, in which reference TRBV31 and TRBJ1-4 provide the parts outside the CDR3, is AQTIHQWPVAEIKAVGSPLSLGCTIKGKSSPNLYWYWQATGGTLQQLFYSITVGQVESVVQLNLSASRPKDDQFILSTEKLLLSHSGFYLCAWSLSFSNERLFFGHGTKLSVL.

Of note for this clone: The gene symbols are mouse symbols. The CDR3 region is CASSQGVSNYAEQFF. The DNA read from the CDR3 is TGTGCCAGCAGCCAGGGGGTTTCAAACTATGCTGAGCAGTTC. V is TRBV5 and J is TRBJ2-1; D possibly matches TRBD1 or TRBD2 (5 bases each). The read halts 1 residue ahead of the CDR3 end, with the missing end drawn from the germline J gene. The V end lost 3 bases, the J end lost 1 base, and 10 bases lay between the germline ends. There are 15 residues in the CDR3. CDR1 and CDR2 from the germline V gene are LGHNA and YNLKQL (reference sequence).

On this clone: Gene names denote mouse genes. The sequence runs out 1 residue before the end of the CDR3; the remainder is reconstructed from the germline J gene. The chain couples TRBV19 to TRBJ2-1; 10 nucleotides line up with TRBD2. The V gene end was trimmed by 4 bases and the J gene end by 4 bases; junction bases not matched to a gene: 2. CDR3 length: 14 residues. Germline V lookup: CDR1 FNHDT, CDR2 SITEND (reference sequence). CDR3 DNA, as far as it was read: TGTGCCAGCAGTTCGGGACTGGGGTATGCTGAGCAGTTC. Translated, it gives CASSSGLGYAEQF. Given in full, the CDR3 is CASSSGLGYAEQFF.

A note on this clone: All gene names here are mouse names. The read ends 1 residue early relative to the CDR3; the germline J gene fills the gap. The genes are TRBV5 and TRBJ2-5; the match to TRBD2 covers 11 bases. V gave up 0 bases and J gave up 6 bases; unmatched junction bases: 2. The CDR3 extends over 15 amino acids. CDR1 and CDR2 from the germline V gene are LGHNA and YNLKQL (reference sequence). The chain's CDR3 is CASSQELGGPDTQYF. The sequenced part of the CDR3 DNA is TGTGCCAGCAGCCAAGAACTGGGGGGGCCCGACACCCAGTAC.

A remark on this clone: Each gene name is a mouse one. CDR3 amino acids: CASSSDNSYNSPLYF. The sequenced part of the CDR3 DNA is TGTGCCAGCAGCTCGGACAATTCCTATAATTCGCCCCTCTAC. The J gene is TRBJ1-6, the V gene TRBV4; the D gene is possibly TRBD1 (5 bases). The sequenced fragment ends 1 residue before the CDR3 boundary, so the rest is inferred from the germline J gene. TRBJ1-6 is filed as an ORF, its function uncertain. CDR3 size: 15 residues. Germline CDR1 is LGHDT and CDR2 is YNNKQL (reference sequence). V was trimmed by 4 bases and J by 0 bases, leaving 7 bases between them.

Comments on this clone: Here the gene names and germline are mouse. The sequenced fragment ends 1 residue before the CDR3 boundary, so the rest is inferred from the germline J gene. The rearrangement links TRBV19 to TRBJ2-7; 7 positions match TRBD1. Trimming at V came to 7 bases and at J to 2 bases, leaving 6 bases not matched to a gene. The CDR3 length is 13 residues. From germline, CDR1 is FNHDT and CDR2 SITEND (reference sequence). The CDR3 region is CASGPGQTYEQYF. The sequenced CDR3 bases are TGTGCCAGCGGACCGGGACAGACCTATGAACAGTAC. The full variable domain, rest sourced from reference TRBV19 and TRBJ2-7, is GGIITQTPKFLIGQEGQKLTLKCQQNFNHDTMYWYRQDSGKGLRLIYYSITENDLQKGDLSEGYDASREKKSSFSLTVTSAQKNEMAVFLCASGPGQTYEQYFGPGTRLTVL.

With respect to this clone: Any gene name here is a mouse gene name. The sequenced fragment ends 1 residue before the CDR3 boundary, so the rest is inferred from the germline J gene. V gene TRBV13-2 combines with J gene TRBJ2-4; D is perhaps TRBD1 (6 bases). Germline-derived CDR1 and CDR2 are NNHNN and SYGAGS (reference sequence). This CDR3 region has 14 residues. The germline V and J ends were trimmed by 0 bases and 4 bases, with 9 bases remaining between them. CDR3 bases read: TGTGCCAGCGGTGATGGCGGGACAAAAAACACCTTGTAC. As protein: CASGDGGTKNTLY. The whole CDR3 sequence reads CASGDGGTKNTLYF.

On this clone itself: Each gene name is a mouse one. The read gets to within 1 residue of the CDR3 end, and the germline J gene fills in the rest. The chain is built from TRBV29 and TRBJ1-3; D remains ambiguous. This CDR3 is 13 amino acids long. CDR1 is MSHET and CDR2 is SYDVDS in the germline V gene. The V end was cut by 2 bases, the J end by 0 bases, with 2 bases between. Here the CDR3 reads CASSLISGNTLYF. Partial CDR3 DNA: TGTGCTAGCAGTTTAATTTCTGGAAATACGCTCTAT. The full variable domain, rest sourced from reference TRBV29 and TRBJ1-3, is DMKVTQMPRYLIKRMGENVLLECGQDMSHETMYWYRQDPGLGLQLIYISYDVDSNSEGDIPKGYRVSRKKREHFSLILDSAKTNQTSVYFCASSLISGNTLYFGEGSRLIVV.

As for this clone: Gene labels here are mouse ones. The read is 1 residue too short to cover the CDR3 end, so that end is filled in from the germline J gene. The rearrangement uses TRBV3 and TRBJ2-5; D remains ambiguous. Germline values: CDR1 SNHLY, CDR2 FYNGKV (reference sequence). The CDR3 sequence is 14 residues long. Trimming took 3 bases from V and 4 from J, leaving 11 bases between them. CDR3 protein: CASSFEGMEDTQYF. Incomplete CDR3 DNA: TGTGCCAGCAGCTTTGAAGGGATGGAAGACACCCAGTAC.

A word on this clone: Here the gene names and germline are mouse. The read comes to an end 1 residue before the CDR3 does, leaving the germline J gene to fill in the end. The gene calls are TRBV13-2 and TRBJ1-2; 8 positions agree with TRBD1. The CDR3 spans 15 residues. Trimming cost V 0 bases and J 2 bases; bases outside gene matches: 3. CDR1 and CDR2 from the germline V gene are NNHNN and SYGAGS (reference sequence). The CDR3 DNA, read in part, is TGTGCCAGCGGTGATGCGAGACAGGGGAACTCCGACTACACC. Translated: CASGDARQGNSDYT. The complete CDR3 sequence is CASGDARQGNSDYTF.

A remark on this clone: The listed genes are named as in mouse. Read sequence stops 1 residue before the CDR3 end, and the germline J gene provides the missing end. This chain joins TRBV15 and TRBJ1-2; TRBD1 agrees at 7 bases. CDR3 length equals 15 residues. Unmatched junction bases numbered 7, after V lost 6 bases and J lost 0 bases. Germline V gene lookup returns CDR1 SGHND and CDR2 FRSKSL. The CDR3 sequence: CASSPDRDSNSDYTF. The CDR3 bases that were read are TGTGCCAGCAGCCCCGACAGGGATTCAAACTCCGACTACACC. Looking up the rest from reference TRBV15 and TRBJ1-2 gives the full variable domain: DAGVTQTPRHEVAEKGQTIILKCEPVSGHNDLFWYRQTKIQGLELLSYFRSKSLMEDGGAFKDRFKAEMLNSSFSTLKIQPTEPKDSAVYLCASSPDRDSNSDYTFGSGTRLLVI.

Notes on this clone: The genes and germline here are from mouse. The read gets to within 1 residue of the CDR3 end, and the germline J gene fills in the rest. Different DNA sequences within this sample yield the same CDR3. The chain employs TRBV13-2 and TRBJ2-4, with 7 bases matching TRBD2. The CDR3 has 15 amino acids. Trimming removed 0 bases from V and 0 bases from J; junction bases left unmatched: 1. Per germline, CDR1 NNHNN and CDR2 SYGAGS (reference sequence). CDR3: CASGDATGSQNTLYF. CDR3 bases read: TGTGCCAGCGGTGATGCGACTGGGAGTCAAAACACCTTGTAC.